This is a list of T cell receptor beta chains from one sample in a study of cytomegalovirus exposure and HLA in healthy donors. The data were produced by immunoSEQ multiplex PCR, yet TCRdb's version contains in-frame clones alone and is incomplete. This table has about 170,000 clones, roughly 79% appearing once. Sequenced material: PBMCs. These receptors all come from a woman younger than 45 in good health and CMV-seropositive. Both conserved end residues are part of each CDR3. The D gene is left open where the match is weak. The size of a clone is reported for some rows only, either as once, few or many, or as a class for expanded clones.

V	J	D	size	CDR3	DNA
TRBV6-5	TRBJ1-6	TRBD1	.	CASSYGTGIDNSPLHF	TGTGCCAGCAGTTACGGGACAGGGATTGATAATTCACCCCTCCACTTT
TRBV10-3	TRBJ2-5	.	once	CAISESMSNQYF	TGTGCCATCAGTGAGTCGATGAGTAACCAGTACTTC
TRBV7-6	TRBJ2-1	TRBD2	.	CASSLAGGYNEQFF	TGTGCCAGCAGCTTAGCGGGGGGGTACAATGAGCAGTTCTTC
TRBV14	TRBJ1-1	.	once	CASSQDKTNTEAFF	TGTGCCAGCAGCCAGGACAAGACGAACACTGAAGCTTTCTTT
TRBV30	TRBJ2-5	TRBD1	few	CAWGGDRGFAETQYF	TGTGCCTGGGGCGGTGACAGGGGGTTTGCCGAGACCCAGTACTTC
TRBV7-2	TRBJ2-7	.	.	CASSLPLDRSISYEQYF	TGTGCCAGCAGCTTACCCCTCGACAGGTCGATCTCCTACGAGCAGTACTTC
TRBV6-5	TRBJ2-7	TRBD2	.	CASLAGETVYEQYF	TGTGCCAGCCTAGCGGGAGAAACCGTCTACGAGCAGTACTTC
TRBV7-7	TRBJ2-1	TRBD2	once	CASSTRGGSYNEQFF	TGTGCCAGCAGCACTCGGGGGGGGTCCTACAATGAGCAGTTCTTC
TRBV11-2	TRBJ1-2	TRBD1	.	CASSRTTGDYGYTF	TGTGCCAGCAGCCGGACAACAGGGGACTATGGCTACACCTTC
TRBV6-1	TRBJ2-7	.	.	CASSETTASYEQYF	TGTGCCAGCAGTGAAACCACTGCCTCCTACGAGCAGTACTTC
TRBV4-3	TRBJ1-5	.	.	CASSQDYRGPQHF	TGCGCCAGCAGCCAGGACTACCGGGGACCCCAGCATTTT
TRBV9	TRBJ2-1	TRBD2	.	CASSETLRASGAEQFF	TGTGCCAGCAGCGAGACCCTAAGGGCTAGCGGAGCTGAGCAGTTCTTC
TRBV5-4	TRBJ2-2	.	once	CASSLGWGANTGELFF	TGTGCCAGCAGCTTGGGGTGGGGCGCGAACACCGGGGAGCTGTTTTTT
TRBV4-3	TRBJ2-5	TRBD2	few	CASSQGGGLGQETQYF	TGCGCCAGCAGCCAAGGGGGGGGATTGGGCCAAGAGACCCAGTACTTC
TRBV27	TRBJ2-1	TRBD1	.	CASSLEGQGNFEEQFF	TGTGCCAGCAGTCTCGAGGGACAGGGTAATTTTGAGGAGCAGTTCTTC
TRBV5-1	TRBJ1-1	.	.	CASSLPRSQGNEAFF	TGCGCCAGCAGCTTGCCCCGGAGTCAGGGTAATGAAGCTTTCTTT
TRBV6-6	TRBJ2-7	.	few	CASSRTETYEQYF	TGTGCCAGCAGTCGGACAGAAACCTACGAGCAGTACTTC
TRBV7-8	TRBJ1-2	.	.	CASSYRDFGYTF	TGTGCCAGCAGCTACAGGGATTTTGGCTACACCTTC
TRBV27	TRBJ1-2	TRBD1	.	CASSPTGGHGYTF	TGTGCCAGCAGTCCGACAGGGGGCCATGGCTACACCTTC
TRBV6-1	TRBJ2-3	.	.	CASSPGSDTQYF	TGTGCCAGCAGTCCGGGGTCAGATACGCAGTATTTT
TRBV5-5	TRBJ1-5	TRBD1	.	CASSTRQGTNSNQPQHF	TGTGCCAGCAGCACCCGACAGGGAACGAATAGCAATCAGCCCCAGCATTTT
TRBV9	TRBJ1-2	TRBD1	few	CASSPTGRRNYGYTF	TGTGCCAGCAGCCCGACAGGGAGACGAAACTATGGCTACACCTTC
TRBV2	TRBJ1-2	TRBD1	.	CASSEGGTAGYTF	TGTGCCAGCAGTGAAGGGGGGACAGCTGGCTACACCTTC
TRBV4-3	TRBJ1-2	.	once	CASSRTGTSYGYTF	TGCGCCAGCAGCCGGACCGGGACTTCCTATGGCTACACCTTC
TRBV9	TRBJ2-3	TRBD2	.	CASSVTSGGVIDTQYF	TGTGCCAGCAGCGTGACTAGCGGGGGGGTTATAGATACGCAGTATTTT
TRBV4-3	TRBJ2-7	TRBD1	.	CASSVGTGYNYEQYF	TGCGCCAGCAGCGTAGGGACAGGGTATAACTACGAGCAGTACTTC
TRBV21-1	TRBJ1-2	.	.	CASRSDSYYGYTF	TGTGCCAGCAGATCCGACAGTTACTATGGCTACACCTTC
TRBV27	TRBJ2-1	.	once	CASSSPGFSSFNEQFF	TGTGCCAGCAGTTCGCCAGGTTTCTCCTCTTTCAATGAGCAGTTCTTC
TRBV7-2	TRBJ1-2	TRBD1	.	CASSSPGGNYGYTF	TGTGCCAGCAGCTCTCCAGGGGGCAACTATGGCTACACCTTC
TRBV7-2	TRBJ1-4	.	.	CASSLAPTPMEVLFF	TGTGCCAGCAGCTTAGCGCCGACACCCATGGAGGTGCTGTTTTTT
TRBV6-5	TRBJ2-5	TRBD2	.	CASSSRLAGVETQYF	TGTGCCAGCAGTTCCCGGCTAGCGGGGGTAGAGACCCAGTACTTC
TRBV29-1	TRBJ2-7	.	.	CSVVVAYEQYF	TGCAGCGTTGTAGTAGCCTACGAGCAGTACTTC
TRBV5-6	TRBJ2-1	TRBD1	.	CASSEFRDRGRNEQFF	TGTGCCAGCAGCGAATTCCGGGACAGGGGGCGAAATGAGCAGTTCTTC
TRBV28	TRBJ1-1	.	.	CASSFWTPNTEAFF	TGTGCCAGCAGTTTTTGGACTCCGAACACTGAAGCTTTCTTT
TRBV4-3	TRBJ1-2	.	once	CASSQILNRANYGYTF	TGCGCCAGCAGCCAAATCCTAAACAGGGCTAACTATGGCTACACCTTC
TRBV6-5	TRBJ1-6	TRBD1	.	CASRRLQGLNSPLHF	TGTGCCAGCAGGCGCCTACAGGGGCTTAATTCACCCCTCCACTTT
TRBV6-6	TRBJ2-5	.	.	CASVSDSRGETQYF	TGTGCCAGCGTGAGTGACTCACGGGGGGAGACCCAGTACTTC
TRBV7-9	TRBJ2-7	TRBD1	once	CASSLGQGSWDEQYF	TGTGCCAGCAGCTTAGGACAGGGAAGTTGGGACGAGCAGTACTTC
TRBV7-8	TRBJ1-2	.	.	CASTQKGGVLGGYGYTF	TGTGCCAGCACCCAAAAGGGTGGAGTACTAGGAGGCTATGGCTACACCTTC
TRBV29-1	TRBJ1-2	.	.	CSVEGPRDYGYTF	TGCAGCGTTGAAGGTCCCAGGGACTATGGCTACACCTTC
TRBV6-5	TRBJ1-2	TRBD1	.	CASSYGRTGYGYTF	TGTGCCAGCAGTTATGGCCGGACAGGCTATGGCTACACCTTC
TRBV7-2	TRBJ2-4	.	few	CASSFGGSAKNIQYF	TGTGCCAGCAGCTTTGGCGGGTCGGCCAAAAACATTCAGTACTTC
TRBV18	TRBJ1-2	.	.	CASSISITDYGYTF	TGTGCCAGCTCAATTTCGATTACAGACTATGGCTACACCTTC
TRBV19	TRBJ1-1	.	.	CASSDRLIRNTEAFF	TGTGCCAGTAGCGACAGGCTAATAAGGAACACTGAAGCTTTCTTT
TRBV5-1	TRBJ1-2	.	.	CASSLSAGRTDDGYTF	TGCGCCAGCAGCTTGTCGGCAGGGAGGACTGATGATGGCTACACCTTC
TRBV7-7	TRBJ1-1	TRBD1	.	CASSLRGLHRPSEAFF	TGTGCCAGCAGCTTAAGGGGGCTGCACAGGCCATCTGAAGCTTTCTTT
TRBV2	TRBJ2-5	TRBD2	few	CASSVGLAGQETQYF	TGTGCCAGCAGCGTAGGACTAGCGGGGCAAGAGACCCAGTACTTC
TRBV7-8	TRBJ2-4	TRBD2	.	CASSLRWTSGRLPAKNIQYF	TGTGCCAGCAGCCTCCGATGGACTAGCGGGAGACTTCCAGCCAAAAACATTCAGTACTTC
TRBV5-1	TRBJ2-3	.	.	CASNGGHSTDTQYF	TGCGCCAGCAACGGGGGGCACAGCACAGATACGCAGTATTTT
TRBV2	TRBJ1-5	TRBD1	.	CASRRGQGRVNQPQHF	TGTGCCAGCAGGAGGGGACAGGGTAGGGTTAATCAGCCCCAGCATTTT
TRBV4-1	TRBJ2-1	TRBD2	once	CASSYGGAGQFF	TGCGCCAGCTCGTACGGGGGGGCAGGACAGTTCTTC
TRBV5-1	TRBJ1-6	TRBD1	.	CASSREQGRNSPLHF	TGCGCCAGCAGCCGAGAACAGGGGAGGAATTCACCCCTCCACTTT
TRBV19	TRBJ1-4	.	.	CASSMVRGRFGEKLFF	TGTGCCAGTAGTATGGTGCGGGGGCGGTTTGGTGAAAAACTGTTTTTT
TRBV5-1	TRBJ2-3	.	.	CASSFSRTLLTDTQYF	TGCGCCAGCAGCTTTTCCCGGACTTTACTCACAGATACGCAGTATTTT
TRBV9	TRBJ1-6	TRBD1	.	CASSETQGARTPLHF	TGTGCCAGCAGCGAGACACAGGGGGCGCGGACACCCCTCCACTTT
TRBV7-9	TRBJ2-1	.	.	CASTGFRDYNEQFF	TGTGCCAGCACCGGTTTTCGGGACTACAATGAGCAGTTCTTC
TRBV28	TRBJ1-2	TRBD1	.	CASSPAGTGKANYGYTF	TGTGCCAGCAGTCCAGCCGGGACAGGGAAAGCTAACTATGGCTACACCTTC
TRBV2	TRBJ1-1	.	.	CASSDNLNTEAFF	TGTGCCAGCAGTGATAACTTGAACACTGAAGCTTTCTTT